This entry lists 9 T cell receptor beta chains sequenced from one sample in a study of blood T cell repertoires in COVID-19. Profiling relied on immunoSEQ multiplex PCR, and the TCRdb table lists in-frame clones only, not all of them. The table has 80,000 to 100,000 clones, 65% to 90% seen once. The sample comprised peripheral blood. The receptor source for this set is a woman older than 75 with active or convalescent COVID-19.

This chain links TRBV11-2 with TRBJ1-1; D remains unclear. The V gene lost 5 bases and the J gene lost 4 bases, with 11 bases spanning the gap. The CDR3 consists of 13 residues. Germline V gene lookup returns CDR1 SGHAT and CDR2 FQNNGV. The CDR3 reads CASSPSQVTEAFF. CDR3 DNA sequence: TGTGCCAGCAGCCCTTCCCAGGTCACTGAAGCTTTCTTT. Complete variable domain (other parts from reference TRBV11-2 and TRBJ1-1): EAGVAQSPRYKIIEKRQSVAFWCNPISGHATLYWYQQILGQGPKLLIQFQNNGVVDDSQLPKDRFSAERLKGVDSTLKIQPAKLEDSAVYLCASSPSQVTEAFFGQGTRLTVV.

The rearrangement links TRBV10-3 to TRBJ1-1, with 8 bases fitting TRBD1. CDR3 length: 12 amino acids. J gave up 5 bases and V 10 bases, and 6 bases lay outside the gene matches. The germline V gene encodes CDR1 ENHRY and CDR2 SYGVKD. Here the CDR3 reads CATHRQGTEAFF. In nucleotides, the CDR3 is TGTGCCACCCATAGACAGGGGACTGAAGCTTTCTTT.

This clone showed up just a few times. The genes are TRBV6-4 and TRBJ2-2, with 10 bases fitting TRBD2. Trimming at V came to 4 bases and at J to 2 bases, leaving 4 bases not matched to a gene. Germline lookup yields CDR1 MRHNA and CDR2 SNTAGT. The CDR3 is 16 residues long. CDR3 region: CASSVVAGGNTGELFF. CDR3 nucleotide sequence: TGTGCCAGCAGTGTCGTAGCGGGAGGTAACACCGGGGAGCTGTTTTTT.

The rearrangement joins TRBV12-5 to TRBJ1-2; possibly TRBD1 for D (5 bases). With 5 bases removed from V and 3 bases from J, the gap between germline ends came to 13 bases. This CDR3 is 14 amino acids long. The germline V gene has CDR1 LGHNT and CDR2 FRNRAP. This chain's CDR3 is CASGPQGQDYGYTF. The CDR3 region has the DNA TGTGCTAGTGGTCCCCAAGGACAAGACTATGGCTACACCTTC. Complete variable domain (other parts from reference TRBV12-5 and TRBJ1-2): DARVTQTPRHKVTEMGQEVTMRCQPILGHNTVFWYRQTMMQGLELLAYFRNRAPLDDSGMPKDRFSAEMPDATLATLKIQPSEPRDSAVYFCASGPQGQDYGYTFGSGTRLTVV.

This chain uses TRBV19 with TRBJ2-7, with 13 bases aligning to TRBD2. This CDR3 region has 17 residues. Unmatched junction bases numbered 11, after V lost 5 bases and J lost 4 bases. The V gene's germline CDR1 is LNHDA and CDR2 SQIVND (reference sequence). As DNA, the CDR3 is TGTGCCAGTAGTCGCCGACTAGCGGGGGGCTATGAATACGAGCAGTACTTC. Encoded protein: CASSRRLAGGYEYEQYF.

The J gene is TRBJ2-6, the V gene TRBV6-1; a weak D match, TRBD2 (5 bases). Trimming took off 2 bases at V and 0 bases at J, with 8 bases between the two ends. The CDR3 has 16 amino acids. CDR1 and CDR2 (germline): MNHNS, SASEGT. The CDR3 loop is CASSELGDSGANVLTF. The CDR3 nucleotides read TGTGCCAGCAGTGAATTGGGAGACTCTGGGGCCAACGTCCTGACTTTC.

The gene calls are TRBV6-2 or TRBV6-3 and TRBJ2-3, with 8 nucleotides matching TRBD1. There are 15 residues in the CDR3. Germline V gives CDR1 MNHEY, CDR2 SVGEGT. V was clipped by 6 bases and J by 3 bases; unmatched bases: 8. The CDR3 region has the DNA TGTGCCAGCAGCCCAGGGGGCGCCCGTACAGATACGCAGTATTTT. Encoded protein: CASSPGGARTDTQYF.

V and J are TRBV4-3 and TRBJ2-2; D is possibly TRBD2 (5 bases). The CDR3 runs 15 residues. Germline V gives CDR1 LGHNA, CDR2 YSLEER. Trimming removed 4 bases from V and 0 bases from J, with 9 bases in between. The CDR3 reads CASSPPGANTGELFF. The DNA of the CDR3 is TGCGCCAGCAGCCCCCCCGGGGCGAACACCGGGGAGCTGTTTTTT.

The chain combines TRBV29-1 with TRBJ2-7; 8 nucleotides agree with TRBD1. The CDR3 has 15 residues. V lost 0 bases to trimming and J lost 3 bases; unmatched junction nucleotides: 7. In germline, CDR1 is SQVTM, CDR2 ANQGSEA. DNA of the CDR3: TGCAGCGTTGAAGACCTCCGGACAGGGCACTACGAGCAGTACTTC. Its translation: CSVEDLRTGHYEQYF.